The 12 T cell receptor beta chains in this list originate from one sample, sequenced in a study of blood T cell repertoires in COVID-19. Here immunoSEQ multiplex PCR was the method, and the copy in TCRdb shows in-frame clones only, minus some. The data show approximately 170,000 clones, with around 85% seen just once and 6.5% to 7.5% held by the top ten. The specimen was peripheral blood. These receptors were taken from a man older than 75 with COVID-19, enrolled during active disease.

The V call is TRBV5-1, the J call TRBJ2-1; possibly TRBD1 for D (6 bases). Trimming cost V 0 bases and J 7 bases, with 11 bases left between them. From germline, CDR1 is SGHRS and CDR2 YFSETQ. The CDR3 sequence is 14 residues long. The CDR3 DNA is TGCGCCAGCAGCTTGGGATTGGACAGAAATGAGCAGTTCTTC. It yields the protein CASSLGLDRNEQFF. Combining the CDR3 with reference TRBV5-1 and TRBJ2-1 gives the whole variable domain KAGVTQTPRYLIKTRGQQVTLSCSPISGHRSVSWYQQTPGQGLQFLFEYFSETQRNKGNFPGRFSGRQFSNSRSEMNVSTLELGDSALYLCASSLGLDRNEQFFGPGTRLTVL.

This clone was recorded once. The chain couples TRBV6-5 to TRBJ2-5; TRBD2 matches 8 bases. V gave up 0 bases and J gave up 5 bases; unmatched junction bases: 8. Per germline, CDR1 MNHEY and CDR2 SVGAGI. This CDR3 contains 16 residues. CDR3 bases: TGTGCCAGCAGTTACTCGACGGGGGGGGCCGGGGAGACCCAGTACTTC. Amino acid sequence: CASSYSTGGAGETQYF.

The chain has TRBV18 and TRBJ2-7; D possibly corresponds to TRBD1 (6 bases). The CDR3 totals 13 residues. Germline CDR1 reads KGHSH; CDR2 reads LQKENI. V was clipped by 2 bases and J by 1 base, with 6 bases between them. The CDR3 nucleotides are TGTGCCAGCTCACCAGACAGGTCCTACGAGCAGTACTTC. Translation: CASSPDRSYEQYF.

The rearrangement uses TRBV7-2 and TRBJ2-1; the match to TRBD2 covers 9 bases. This CDR3 has 15 residues. CDR1 and CDR2 from the germline V gene are SGHTA and FQGNSA. Trimming cost V 2 bases and J 4 bases; bases outside gene matches: 3. CDR3 bases: TGTGCCAGCAGCTTAAGGCGGGGGGGGTACAATGAGCAGTTCTTC. Translated: CASSLRRGGYNEQFF.

On this clone: One end of the junction fails to match germline, which may point to a read error. V gene TRBV14 combines with J gene TRBJ2-7; D not resolved. Germline loops: CDR1 SGHDN, CDR2 FVKESK. The CDR3 has 11 residues. CDR3 sequence: CASSQGPQVDF. Written as DNA, the CDR3 is TGTGCCAGCAGCCAAGGGCCGCAGGTGGACTTC.

V gene TRBV28 combines with J gene TRBJ1-5; D ambiguous. Trimming stripped 5 bases from V and 4 bases from J, with 12 bases between. This CDR3 has 14 amino acids. The germline CDR1 and CDR2 sequences are MDHEN and SYDVKM. CDR3 nucleotides: TGTGCCAGCAGTCGGGATCCTTTGAATCAGCCCCAGCATTTT. Its protein is CASSRDPLNQPQHF.

The rearrangement links TRBV6-5 to TRBJ1-1; D may be TRBD1 (5 bases). V lost 7 bases to trimming and J lost 1 base, with 13 bases between them. Germline lookup yields CDR1 MNHEY and CDR2 SVGAGI. The CDR3 consists of 14 residues. CDR3 coding DNA: TGTGCCAGCATCCTCCTCGGGGGGAACACTGAAGCTTTCTTT. This translates into CASILLGGNTEAFF.

DNA for the CDR3: TGTGCCAGCTCATCGCAAGAGACCCAGTACTTC. Translated: CASSSQETQYF. The chain combines TRBV18 with TRBJ2-5, with no clear D. This CDR3 has 11 amino acids. Germline V gene lookup returns CDR1 KGHSH and CDR2 LQKENI. Trimming took 5 bases from V and 2 from J, leaving 3 bases between them.

CDR3 DNA sequence: TGCGCCAGCAGCTTTGTACAGGGCTCGAACACTGAAGCTTTCTTT. Protein sequence: CASSFVQGSNTEAFF. The genes are TRBV5-1 and TRBJ1-1, with a possible D match to TRBD1 (6 bases). The CDR3 is 15 residues long. The germline V gene has CDR1 SGHRS and CDR2 YFSETQ. Trimming removed 2 bases from V and 1 base from J, with 12 bases in between.

This rearrangement joins TRBV5-1 to TRBJ1-1; D remains unclear. Trimming took 4 bases from V and 6 from J, leaving 16 bases between them. This CDR3 is 14 amino acids long. Germline CDR1 is SGHRS and CDR2 is YFSETQ. The CDR3 spells CASSLQPATAEAFF. The DNA of the CDR3 is TGCGCCAGCAGCCTACAGCCGGCGACGGCTGAAGCTTTCTTT.

The rearrangement joins TRBV12-3 or TRBV12-4 to TRBJ2-1; D unclear. The CDR3 totals 12 residues. Trimming removed 7 bases at V and 5 bases at J, with 9 bases between. The CDR3 sequence is CASTTSHNEQFF. The CDR3 DNA reads as TGTGCCAGCACCACATCCCACAATGAGCAGTTCTTC.

Only a few counts were recorded for this clone. This chain links TRBV7-2 with TRBJ1-1; D is undetermined. Per the germline V gene, CDR1 is SGHTA and CDR2 is FQGNSA. The V and J ends lost 5 bases and 5 bases respectively, with 12 bases between them. CDR3 length: 13 residues. The CDR3 here is CASSPLIGTEAFF. As DNA, the CDR3 is TGTGCCAGCAGCCCCCTAATCGGTACTGAAGCTTTCTTT.